What follows are 2 T cell receptor beta chains derived from one specimen sequenced in a study of T cells after yellow fever vaccination. TCRdb recomputed calls from the 5' RACE reads with MiXCR, one row per CDR3 protein. The table has under 30,000 distinct CDR3 sequences, under 6% seen once. Sequenced material: CD8+ T cells sorted from PBMCs, taken 10 days after the yellow fever booster vaccination. The receptors originated from a man aged 25-45 years who received the YFV17D yellow fever vaccine.

This clonotype was seen at least ten times. This rearrangement joins TRBV4-3 to TRBJ1-2; weak D call: TRBD1 (5 bases). The CDR3 runs to 16 residues. Germline V gene sequence: CDR1 LGHNA, CDR2 YSLEER. V gave up 0 bases and J gave up 4 bases, with 15 bases separating them. CDR3 sequence (DNA): TGCGCCAGCAGCCAAGATTTGGGGCCTGGCCCCTATGGCTACACCTTC. This encodes CASSQDLGPGPYGYTF.

This clonotype was seen ten or more times. V gene TRBV27 combines with J gene TRBJ2-7, with 7 positions matching TRBD1. V was pared by 0 bases and J by 4 bases, with 6 bases of the junction left unmatched. From germline, CDR1 is MNHEY and CDR2 SMNVEV (reference sequence). The CDR3 contains 15 residues. The CDR3 loop reads CASSLSLTGFYEQYF. The CDR3 region has the DNA TGTGCCAGCAGTTTATCCCTGACAGGGTTTTACGAGCAGTACTTC.